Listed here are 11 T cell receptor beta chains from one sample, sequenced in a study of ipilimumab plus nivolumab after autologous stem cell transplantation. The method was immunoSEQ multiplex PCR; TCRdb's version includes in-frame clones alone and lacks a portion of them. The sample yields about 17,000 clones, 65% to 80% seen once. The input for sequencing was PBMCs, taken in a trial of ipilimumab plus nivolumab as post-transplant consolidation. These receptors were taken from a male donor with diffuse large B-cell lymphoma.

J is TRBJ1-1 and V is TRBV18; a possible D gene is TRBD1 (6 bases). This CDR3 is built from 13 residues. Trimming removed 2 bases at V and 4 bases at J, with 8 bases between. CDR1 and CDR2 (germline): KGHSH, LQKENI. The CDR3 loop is CASSPEQGTEAFF. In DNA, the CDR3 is TGTGCCAGCTCACCAGAACAGGGCACTGAAGCTTTCTTT.

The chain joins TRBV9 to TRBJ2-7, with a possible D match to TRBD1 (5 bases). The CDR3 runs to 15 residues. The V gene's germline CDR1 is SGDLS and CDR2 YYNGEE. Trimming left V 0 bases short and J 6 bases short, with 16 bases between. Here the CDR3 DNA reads TGTGCCAGCAGCGTAGAGGGGTTAATTGCTACCGAGCAGTACTTC. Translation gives CASSVEGLIATEQYF.

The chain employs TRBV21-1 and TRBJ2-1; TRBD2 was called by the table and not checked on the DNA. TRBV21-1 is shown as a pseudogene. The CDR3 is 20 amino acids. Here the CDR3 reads CASSKDMKGQVVAGGPGPFF. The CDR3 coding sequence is TGTGCCAGCAGCAAAGATATGAAAGGGCAGGTAGTAGCGGGGGGTCCGGGACCGTTCTTC.

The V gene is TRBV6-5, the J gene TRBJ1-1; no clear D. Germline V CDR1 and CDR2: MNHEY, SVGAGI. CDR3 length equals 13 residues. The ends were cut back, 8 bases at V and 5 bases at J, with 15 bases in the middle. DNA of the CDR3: TGTGCCAGCGGAGCCTCCCAAGGAACTGAAGCTTTCTTT. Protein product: CASGASQGTEAFF.

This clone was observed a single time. The CDR3 loop reads CASSPPGQEGSYEQYF. CDR3 sequence (DNA): TGTGCCAGCTCACCACCGGGGCAGGAGGGTTCCTACGAGCAGTACTTC. The gene calls are TRBV18 and TRBJ2-7; TRBD2 is a possible D gene (6 bases). Trimming shortened V by 0 bases and J by 1 base, and 13 bases separated the two germline ends. Per germline, CDR1 KGHSH and CDR2 LQKENI. This CDR3 is built from 16 residues.

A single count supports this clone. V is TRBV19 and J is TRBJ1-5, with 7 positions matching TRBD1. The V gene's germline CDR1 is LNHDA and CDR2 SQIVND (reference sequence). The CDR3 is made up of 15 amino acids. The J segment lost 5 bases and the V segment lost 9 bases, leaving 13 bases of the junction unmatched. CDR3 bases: TGTGCCAGCGCAATAACCGGGACAGAGTATCAGCCCCAGCATTTT. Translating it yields CASAITGTEYQPQHF.

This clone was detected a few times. Written as DNA, the CDR3 is TGTGCCAGCTCGCTCCTGGGCAGCCCCTACGAGCAGTACTTC. This sequence encodes CASSLLGSPYEQYF. The chain recombines TRBV18 with TRBJ2-7, with D uncertain. The CDR3 is 14 amino acids. Germline V gene sequence: CDR1 KGHSH, CDR2 LQKENI. The V end lost 6 bases, the J end lost 2 bases, and 14 bases lay between the germline ends.

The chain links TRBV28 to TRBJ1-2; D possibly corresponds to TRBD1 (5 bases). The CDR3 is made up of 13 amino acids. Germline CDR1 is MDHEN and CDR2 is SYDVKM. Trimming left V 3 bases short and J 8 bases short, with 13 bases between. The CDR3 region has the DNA TGTGCCAGCAGTTTGGACACTTGGGGCGGCTACACCTTC. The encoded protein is CASSLDTWGGYTF.

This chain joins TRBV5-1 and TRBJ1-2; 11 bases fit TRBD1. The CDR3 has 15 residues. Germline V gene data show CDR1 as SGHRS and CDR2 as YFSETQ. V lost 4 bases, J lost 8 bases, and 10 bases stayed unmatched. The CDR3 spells CASSLQDRGREGYTF. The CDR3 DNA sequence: TGCGCCAGCAGCCTCCAGGACAGGGGGCGTGAAGGCTACACCTTC.

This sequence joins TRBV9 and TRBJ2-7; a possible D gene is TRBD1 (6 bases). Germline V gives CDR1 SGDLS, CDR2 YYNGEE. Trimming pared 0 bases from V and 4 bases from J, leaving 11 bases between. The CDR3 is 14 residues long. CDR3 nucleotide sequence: TGTGCCAGCAGCGTAGGGGCAGGGACATACGAGCAGTACTTC. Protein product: CASSVGAGTYEQYF.

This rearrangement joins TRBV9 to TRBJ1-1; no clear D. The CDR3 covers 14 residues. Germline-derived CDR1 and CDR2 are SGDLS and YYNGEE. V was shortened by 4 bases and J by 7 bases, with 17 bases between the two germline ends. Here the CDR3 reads CASSPRRDSSEAFF. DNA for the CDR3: TGTGCCAGCAGCCCACGGAGGGATAGTAGTGAAGCTTTCTTT.